These 6 T cell receptor beta chains share one sample of origin, sequenced in a study of chemoradiotherapy in HPV16-positive cancers. Assay: immunoSEQ multiplex PCR; the TCRdb copy retains only in-frame clones and omits some. In the table there are 35,000 to 45,000 clones, 75% to 85% of which are singletons. This material consisted of blood, taken from a patient who underwent chemoradiotherapy. The receptors stem from a human donor with HPV-associated anogenital cancer.

The chain couples TRBV10-1 to TRBJ2-7, with unresolved D. CDR1 WNHNN and CDR2 SYGVQD come from the germline V gene (reference sequence). Trimming cost V 9 bases and J 5 bases, with 8 bases left between them. CDR3 size: 10 residues. CDR3 DNA: TGCGCCAGTACTTCGAACGAGCAGTACTTC. Protein: CASTSNEQYF.

The chain links TRBV29-1 to TRBJ1-3; D is ambiguous. V lost 2 bases to trimming and J lost 1 base, with 6 bases between them. Germline CDR1 and CDR2: SQVTM and ANQGSEA. The CDR3 contains 13 residues. The CDR3 coding sequence is TGCAGCGTTGAAACCGCGTCTGGAAACACCATATATTTT. It translates to CSVETASGNTIYF.

This clone is a singleton in its sample. The chain uses TRBV18 and TRBJ2-7; 7 bases are a match to TRBD2. Germline values: CDR1 KGHSH, CDR2 LQKENI. V lost 6 bases and J lost 7; bases outside the gene matches: 15. The CDR3 is 15 residues long. CDR3 nucleotides: TGTGCCAGCTCCCACTCTAGCGGCTCTTTTATGGAGCAGTACTTC. It specifies CASSHSSGSFMEQYF. Together with reference TRBV18 and TRBJ2-7, the CDR3 gives the full variable domain: NAGVMQNPRHLVRRRGQEARLRCSPMKGHSHVYWYRQLPEEGLKFMVYLQKENIIDESGMPKERFSAEFPKEGPSILRIQQVVRGDSAAYFCASSHSSGSFMEQYFGPGTRLTVT.

The chain carries TRBV9 and TRBJ1-4; possibly TRBD1 for D (5 bases). The CDR3 contains 14 residues. Germline V gene data show CDR1 as SGDLS and CDR2 as YYNGEE. V was cut by 1 base and J by 1 base, with 5 bases left in between. The CDR3 sequence: CASSVQGTNEKLFF. CDR3 nucleotide sequence: TGTGCCAGCAGCGTACAGGGAACTAATGAAAAACTGTTTTTT.

The sample holds a few counts of this clone. J is TRBJ2-3 and V is TRBV9; the D gene is possibly TRBD2 (6 bases). In germline, CDR1 is SGDLS, CDR2 YYNGEE. The ends were cut back, 3 bases at V and 1 base at J, with 6 bases in the middle. This CDR3 is 13 amino acids long. This chain's CDR3 is CASSERGTDTQYF. In DNA, the CDR3 is TGTGCCAGCAGCGAGCGGGGCACAGATACGCAGTATTTT. Filled out from reference TRBV9 and TRBJ2-3, the complete variable domain reads DSGVTQTPKHLITATGQRVTLRCSPRSGDLSVYWYQQSLDQGLQFLIQYYNGEERAKGNILERFSAQQFPDLHSELNLSSLELGDSALYFCASSERGTDTQYFGPGTRLTVL.

This rearrangement joins TRBV6-6 to TRBJ2-5, with a tentative D call TRBD1 (7 bases). The CDR3 consists of 13 residues. Germline V gene data show CDR1 as MNHNY and CDR2 as SVGAGI (reference sequence). Trimming removed 5 bases at V and 7 bases at J, with 14 bases between. The CDR3 region has the DNA TGTGCCAGCAGTGCCGGGCAGGGGGGGACCCAGTACTTC. It encodes CASSAGQGGTQYF.